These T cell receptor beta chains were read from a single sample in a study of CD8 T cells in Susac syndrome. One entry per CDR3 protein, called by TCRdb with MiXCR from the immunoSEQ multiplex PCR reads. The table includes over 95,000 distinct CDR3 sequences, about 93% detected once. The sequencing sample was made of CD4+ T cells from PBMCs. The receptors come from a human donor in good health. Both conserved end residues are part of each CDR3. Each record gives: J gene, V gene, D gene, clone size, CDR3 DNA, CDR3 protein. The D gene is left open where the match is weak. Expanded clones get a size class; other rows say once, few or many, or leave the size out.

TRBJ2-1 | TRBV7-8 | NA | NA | TGTGCCAGCAGCGGAACCAGGGGGGGTTACAATGAGCAGTTCTTC | CASSGTRGGYNEQFF
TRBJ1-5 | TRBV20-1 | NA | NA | TGCAGTGTCACAAATAGCAATCAGCCCCAGCATTTT | CSVTNSNQPQHF
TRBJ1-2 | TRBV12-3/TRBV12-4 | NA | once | TGTGCCAGCAGGACCGCAGGGAACTATGGCTACACCTTC | CASRTAGNYGYTF
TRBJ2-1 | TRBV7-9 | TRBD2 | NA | TGTGCCAGCAGCTTAAGTACTAGCGGGTTTTACAATGAGCAGTTCTTC | CASSLSTSGFYNEQFF
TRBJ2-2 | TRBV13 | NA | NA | TGTGCCAGCAGCTTAAACACCGGGGAGCTGTTTTTT | CASSLNTGELFF
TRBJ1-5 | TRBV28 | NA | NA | TGTGCCAGCAGTTTGGTCAATCAGCCCCAGCATTTT | CASSLVNQPQHF
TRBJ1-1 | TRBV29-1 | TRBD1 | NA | TGCAGCGGGGACAGGAACACTGAAGCTTTCTTT | CSGDRNTEAFF
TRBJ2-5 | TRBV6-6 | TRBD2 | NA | TGTGCCAGCAGAGGGAGCGGGGGGGCGGAGACCCAGTACTTC | CASRGSGGAETQYF
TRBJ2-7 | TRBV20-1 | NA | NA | TGCAGTGCTAGGAACGGGCCCTACGAGCAGTACTTC | CSARNGPYEQYF
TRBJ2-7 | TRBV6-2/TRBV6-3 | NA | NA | TGTGCCAGCAGTTACAGGGGGTACTCCTACGAGCAGTACTTC | CASSYRGYSYEQYF
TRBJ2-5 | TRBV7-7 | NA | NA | TGTGCCAGCAGCTTCCGGCTACAAGAGACCCAGTACTTC | CASSFRLQETQYF
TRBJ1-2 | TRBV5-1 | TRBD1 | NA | TGCGCCAGCAGCTCGGCCGGGACAGGGGACGGCTATGGCTACACCTTC | CASSSAGTGDGYGYTF
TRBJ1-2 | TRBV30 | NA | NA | TGTGCCTGGAGTGTAAACGGGATTTACTATGGCTACACCTTC | CAWSVNGIYYGYTF
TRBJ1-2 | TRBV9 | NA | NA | TGTGCCAGCAGCCGTAACTCAGCTAACTATGGCTACACCTTC | CASSRNSANYGYTF
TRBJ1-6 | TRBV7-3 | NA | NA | TGTGCCAGCAGCTCACAGGGTCCGAATTCACCCCTCCACTTT | CASSSQGPNSPLHF
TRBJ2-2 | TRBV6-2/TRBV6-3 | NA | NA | TGTGCCAGCAGTTACCTGAACACCGGGGAGCTGTTTTTT | CASSYLNTGELFF
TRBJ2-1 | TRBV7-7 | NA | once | TGTGCCAGCAGCTTAGAACTAGGGACGGATGAGCAGTTCTTC | CASSLELGTDEQFF
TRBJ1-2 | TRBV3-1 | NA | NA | TGTGCCAGCAGCCCTAGCTTGACGGGCCCTGAGCGTGGCTACACCTTC | CASSPSLTGPERGYTF
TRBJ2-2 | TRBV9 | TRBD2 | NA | TGTGCCAGCAGCGCCCGCCCCACTAGCGGGGGTTACACCGGGGAGCTGTTTTTT | CASSARPTSGGYTGELFF
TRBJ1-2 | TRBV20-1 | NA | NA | TGCAGCGGGCAGTCCCCTCCTTCTCTATTTGGCTACACCTTC | CSGQSPPSLFGYTF
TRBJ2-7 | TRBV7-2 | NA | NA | TGTGCCAGCAGCTTAGTACAGGGCGCGACCTACGAGCAGTACTTC | CASSLVQGATYEQYF
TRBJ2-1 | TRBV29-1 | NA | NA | TGCAGCGTTGGAGGGCGCGGCACCTACAATGAGCAGTTCTTC | CSVGGRGTYNEQFF
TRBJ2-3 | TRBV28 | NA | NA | TGTGCCGGAGGGGTAGGGGGGACTAGCACAGATACGCAGTATTTT | CAGGVGGTSTDTQYF
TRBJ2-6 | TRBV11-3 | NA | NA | TGTGCCAGCAGCCCAGGGTCCAGTGGGGCCAACGTCCTGACTTTC | CASSPGSSGANVLTF
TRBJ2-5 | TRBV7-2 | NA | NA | TGTGCCAGCAGCTTAGGTTTCGGACAGAGTGGGGACTTC | CASSLGFGQSGDF
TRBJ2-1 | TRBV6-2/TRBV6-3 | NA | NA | TGTGCCAGCTATCAAGGGCACAATGAGCAGTTCTTC | CASYQGHNEQFF
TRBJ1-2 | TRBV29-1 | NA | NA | TGCAGCGTAGCCAACAGGAACTATGGCTACACCTTC | CSVANRNYGYTF
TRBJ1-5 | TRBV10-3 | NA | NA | TGTGCCATCGGCGGACAGAATCCCAATCAGCCCCAGCATTTT | CAIGGQNPNQPQHF
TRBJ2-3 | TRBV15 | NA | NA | TGTGCCACCAGCAGTTTACGAACCACAGATACGCAGTATTTT | CATSSLRTTDTQYF
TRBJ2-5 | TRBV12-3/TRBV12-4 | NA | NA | TGTGCCAGCACCCCTCTCGGGAGTGCTAACGGGGCCCAGTACTTC | CASTPLGSANGAQYF
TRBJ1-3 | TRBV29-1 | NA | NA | TGCAGCGCCAACCAGGGGACAACTGGAAACACCATATATTTT | CSANQGTTGNTIYF
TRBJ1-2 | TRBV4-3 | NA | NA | TGCGCCAGCAGCCAAGAGGCAGGGGCCTATGGCTACACCTTC | CASSQEAGAYGYTF
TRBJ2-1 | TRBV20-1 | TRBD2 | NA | TGCAGTGCTGGAATCGGCGGGAGCTCCTACAATGAGCAGTTCTTC | CSAGIGGSSYNEQFF
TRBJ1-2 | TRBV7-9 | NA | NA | TGTGCCAGCAGCGCCGGAGGTGGCTACACCTTC | CASSAGGGYTF
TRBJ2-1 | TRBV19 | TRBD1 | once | TGTGCCAGTAGCCGAGGGACAGAACTCTACAATGAGCAGTTCTTC | CASSRGTELYNEQFF
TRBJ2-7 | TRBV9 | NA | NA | TGTGCCAGCAGCTCCCACTCCCACCACGAGCAGTACTTC | CASSSHSHHEQYF
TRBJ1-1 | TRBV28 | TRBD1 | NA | TGTGCCAGCAGTCAACAGGGGAGGGGGACTGAAGCTTTCTTT | CASSQQGRGTEAFF
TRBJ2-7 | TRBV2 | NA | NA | TGTGCCAGCAGTGGCCAGGCCGCTGCCCCTGAGCAGTACTTC | CASSGQAAAPEQYF
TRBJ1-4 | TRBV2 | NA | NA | TGTGCCAGCCTGGTCCAGGGACTCGGGCAAAAACTGTTTTTT | CASLVQGLGQKLFF
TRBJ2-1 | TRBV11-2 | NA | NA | TGTGCCAGCAGCTTAGAAACCCGCGTAGCCTCCTACAATGAGCAGTTCTTC | CASSLETRVASYNEQFF
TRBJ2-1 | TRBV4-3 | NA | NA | TGCGCCAGCAGCGACGACGCCTCCTACAATGAGCAGTTCTTC | CASSDDASYNEQFF
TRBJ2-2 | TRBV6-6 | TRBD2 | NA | TGTGCCAGCAGTCAAACTAGCGGGGGACGGGCCGGGGAGCTGTTTTTT | CASSQTSGGRAGELFF
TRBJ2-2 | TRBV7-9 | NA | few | TGTGCCAGCAGCTTGGGAGACAGGAACACCGGGGAGCTGTTTTTT | CASSLGDRNTGELFF
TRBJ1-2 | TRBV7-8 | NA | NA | TGTGCCAGCAGCCAGACGGTTAACTATGGCTACACCTTC | CASSQTVNYGYTF